Shown below are 6 T cell receptor beta chains from a single sample sequenced in a study of blood T cell repertoires in COVID-19. Produced via immunoSEQ multiplex PCR; TCRdb's table is partial and in-frame only. The data contain around 25,000 clones, around 90% of them singletons. The specimen was peripheral blood. These receptors were taken from a woman aged 60-75 years with active COVID-19.

A few counts support this clone. The CDR3 protein is CASDRGTGNTIYF. In DNA form, the CDR3 reads TGTGCCAGCGACAGGGGGACTGGAAACACCATATATTTT. The rearrangement joins TRBV2 to TRBJ1-3, with TRBD1 matching over 9 bases. The V segment lost 8 bases and the J segment 2 bases; nucleotides outside the gene matches: 1. CDR3 length: 13 amino acids. Germline V gives CDR1 SNHLY, CDR2 FYNNEI.

The chain is built from TRBV4-1 and TRBJ2-5; D possibly corresponds to TRBD1 (5 bases). This CDR3 spans 13 amino acids. Germline V gives CDR1 MGHRA, CDR2 YSYEKL. The V and J ends lost 4 bases and 2 bases respectively, with 8 bases between them. The CDR3 protein is CASSRGPQETQYF. As DNA, the CDR3 is TGCGCCAGCAGCCGGGGCCCACAAGAGACCCAGTACTTC.

The sample holds one count of this clone. This chain connects TRBV7-2 to TRBJ1-1, with D possibly TRBD1 on 6 matching bases. CDR1 and CDR2 (germline): SGHTA, FQGNSA. There are 15 residues in the CDR3. V lost 2 bases and J lost 3, with 13 bases in between. CDR3 sequence: CASSLQRGGYTEAFF. CDR3 DNA: TGTGCCAGCAGCTTACAACGGGGGGGCTACACTGAAGCTTTCTTT.

The chain is built from TRBV13 and TRBJ2-3; D may be TRBD1 (6 bases). In germline, CDR1 is PRHDT, CDR2 FYEKMQ (reference sequence). This CDR3 spans 14 amino acids. V shed 2 bases and J shed 6 bases, with 12 bases lying between them. CDR3 DNA sequence: TGTGCCAGCAGCTTACAGGGGCCGGCCGATACGCAGTATTTT. Translation: CASSLQGPADTQYF.

V gene TRBV10-3 combines with J gene TRBJ2-3; 9 nucleotides align to TRBD2. After removal of 6 bases from V and 10 bases from J, the junction contained 11 bases not matched to a gene. The CDR3 runs 14 residues. Germline values: CDR1 ENHRY, CDR2 SYGVKD. The chain's CDR3 is CAISAGGGGVAQYF. In nucleotides, the CDR3 is TGTGCCATCAGCGCGGGAGGGGGGGGAGTTGCGCAGTATTTT.

J is TRBJ2-1 and V is TRBV3-1 (or the pseudogene TRBV3-2); 9 positions agree with TRBD2. In germline, CDR1 is LGHDT, CDR2 YNNKEL (reference sequence). V dropped 9 bases and J dropped 8; count of bases not matched to a gene: 17. The CDR3 runs 16 residues. The CDR3 sequence: CASRPYGSGSVDEQFF. CDR3 DNA: TGTGCCAGTAGACCCTATGGTAGCGGGAGCGTCGATGAGCAGTTCTTC.